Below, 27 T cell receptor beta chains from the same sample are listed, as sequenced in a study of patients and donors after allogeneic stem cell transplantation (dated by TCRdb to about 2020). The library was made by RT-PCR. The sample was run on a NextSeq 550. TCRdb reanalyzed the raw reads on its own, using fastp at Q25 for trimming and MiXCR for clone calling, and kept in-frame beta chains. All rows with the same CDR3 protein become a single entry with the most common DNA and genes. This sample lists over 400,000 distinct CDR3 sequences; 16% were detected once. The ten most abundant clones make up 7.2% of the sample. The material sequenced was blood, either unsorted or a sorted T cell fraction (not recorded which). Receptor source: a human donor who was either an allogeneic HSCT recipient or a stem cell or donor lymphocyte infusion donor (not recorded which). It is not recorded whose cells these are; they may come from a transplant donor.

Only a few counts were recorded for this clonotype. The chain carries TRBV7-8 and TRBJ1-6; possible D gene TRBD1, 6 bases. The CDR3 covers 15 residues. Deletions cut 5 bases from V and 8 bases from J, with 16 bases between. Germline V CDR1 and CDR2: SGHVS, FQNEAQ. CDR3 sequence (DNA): TGTGCCAGCAGCCTTGAGGGGACAAACGATTCACCCCTCCACTTT. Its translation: CASSLEGTNDSPLHF. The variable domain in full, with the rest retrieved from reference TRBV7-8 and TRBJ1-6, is GAGVSQSPRYKVAKRGQDVALRCDPISGHVSLFWYQQALGQGPEFLTYFQNEAQLDKSGLPSDRFFAERPEGSVSTLKIQRTQQEDSAVYLCASSLEGTNDSPLHFGNGTRLTVT.

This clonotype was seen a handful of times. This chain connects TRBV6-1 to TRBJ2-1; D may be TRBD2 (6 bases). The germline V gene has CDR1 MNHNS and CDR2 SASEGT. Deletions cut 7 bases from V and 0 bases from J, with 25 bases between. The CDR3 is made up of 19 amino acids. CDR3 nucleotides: TGTGCCAGCAAACGATCCCCGTGGGGTGGAGGGAGCTCCTACAATGAGCAGTTCTTC. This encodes CASKRSPWGGGSSYNEQFF.

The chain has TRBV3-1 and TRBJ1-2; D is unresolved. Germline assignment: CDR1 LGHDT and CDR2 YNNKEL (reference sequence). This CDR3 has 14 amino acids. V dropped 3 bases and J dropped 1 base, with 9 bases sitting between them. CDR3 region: CASSQGTSNYGYTF. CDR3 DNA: TGTGCCAGCAGCCAGGGTACCAGTAACTATGGCTACACCTTC.

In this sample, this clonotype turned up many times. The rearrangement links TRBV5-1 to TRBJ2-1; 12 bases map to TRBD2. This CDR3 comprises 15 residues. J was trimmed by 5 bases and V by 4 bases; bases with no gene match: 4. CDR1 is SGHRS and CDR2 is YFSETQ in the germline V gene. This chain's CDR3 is CASSPRLAGDNEQFF. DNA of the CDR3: TGCGCCAGCAGCCCCCGACTAGCGGGGGACAATGAGCAGTTCTTC.

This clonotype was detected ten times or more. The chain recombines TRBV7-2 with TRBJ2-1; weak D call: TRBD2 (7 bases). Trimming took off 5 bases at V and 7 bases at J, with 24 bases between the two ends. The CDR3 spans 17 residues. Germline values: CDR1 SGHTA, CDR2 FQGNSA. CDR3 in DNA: TGTGCCAGCAGCCCACAGGAAGGGGGGGGCTTAAGGAATGAGCAGTTCTTC. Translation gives CASSPQEGGGLRNEQFF.

The chain's CDR3 is CASSPRVGRGDYNEQFF. As DNA, the CDR3 is TGTGCCAGCAGCCCCCGAGTTGGGCGGGGGGACTACAATGAGCAGTTCTTC. The chain joins TRBV7-9 to TRBJ2-1; 8 nucleotides match TRBD2. The CDR3 consists of 17 residues. V was clipped by 5 bases and J by 3 bases; unmatched bases: 12. Germline-derived CDR1 and CDR2 are SEHNR and FQNEAQ (reference sequence).

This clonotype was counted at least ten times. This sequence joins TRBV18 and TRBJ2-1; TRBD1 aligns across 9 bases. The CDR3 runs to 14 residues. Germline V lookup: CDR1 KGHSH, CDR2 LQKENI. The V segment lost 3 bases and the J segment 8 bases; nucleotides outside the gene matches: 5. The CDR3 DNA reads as TGTGCCAGCTCACCTAGGACAGGGGACCATGAGCAGTTCTTC. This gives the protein CASSPRTGDHEQFF. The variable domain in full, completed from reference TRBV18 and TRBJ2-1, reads NAGVMQNPRHLVRRRGQEARLRCSPMKGHSHVYWYRQLPEEGLKFMVYLQKENIIDESGMPKERFSAEFPKEGPSILRIQQVVRGDSAAYFCASSPRTGDHEQFFGPGTRLTVL.

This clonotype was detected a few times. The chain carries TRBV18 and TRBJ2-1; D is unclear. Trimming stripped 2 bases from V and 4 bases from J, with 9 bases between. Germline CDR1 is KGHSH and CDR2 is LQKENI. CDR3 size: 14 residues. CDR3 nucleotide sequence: TGTGCCAGCTCACCAAGCTACTTATACAATGAGCAGTTCTTC. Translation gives CASSPSYLYNEQFF.

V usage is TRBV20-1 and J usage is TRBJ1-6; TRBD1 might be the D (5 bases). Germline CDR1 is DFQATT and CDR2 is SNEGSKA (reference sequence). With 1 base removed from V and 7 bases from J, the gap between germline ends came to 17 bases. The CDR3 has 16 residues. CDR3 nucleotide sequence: TGCAGTGCTAGAGCATTTCCGGGGGTAGGAAATTCACCCCTCCACTTT. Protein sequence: CSARAFPGVGNSPLHF.

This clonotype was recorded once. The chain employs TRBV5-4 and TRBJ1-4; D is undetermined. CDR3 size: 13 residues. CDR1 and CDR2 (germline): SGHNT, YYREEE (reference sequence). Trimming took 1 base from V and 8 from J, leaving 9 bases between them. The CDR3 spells CASSLTLGEKLFF. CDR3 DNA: TGTGCCAGCAGCTTGACCCTGGGGGAAAAACTGTTTTTT.

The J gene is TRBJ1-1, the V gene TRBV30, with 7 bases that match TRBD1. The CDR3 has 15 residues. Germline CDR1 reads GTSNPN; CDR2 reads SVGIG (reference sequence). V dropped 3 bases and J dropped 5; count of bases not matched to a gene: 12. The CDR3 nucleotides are TGTGCCTGGAGGCGTGTGGTGACAGGGTTAACTGAAGCTTTCTTT. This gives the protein CAWRRVVTGLTEAFF.

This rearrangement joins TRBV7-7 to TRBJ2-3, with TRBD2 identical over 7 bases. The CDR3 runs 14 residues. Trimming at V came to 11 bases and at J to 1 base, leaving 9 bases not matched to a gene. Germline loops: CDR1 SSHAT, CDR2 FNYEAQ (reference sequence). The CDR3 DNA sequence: TGTGCCGGTCGGACTAGATACGGCACAGATACGCAGTATTTT. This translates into CAGRTRYGTDTQYF.

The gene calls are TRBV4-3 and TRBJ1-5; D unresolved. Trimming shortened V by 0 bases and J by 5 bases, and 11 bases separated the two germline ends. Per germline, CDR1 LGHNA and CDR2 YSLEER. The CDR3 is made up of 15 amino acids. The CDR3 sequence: CASSQDGFAHQPQHF. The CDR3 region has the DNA TGCGCCAGCAGCCAAGATGGTTTCGCACATCAGCCCCAGCATTTT.

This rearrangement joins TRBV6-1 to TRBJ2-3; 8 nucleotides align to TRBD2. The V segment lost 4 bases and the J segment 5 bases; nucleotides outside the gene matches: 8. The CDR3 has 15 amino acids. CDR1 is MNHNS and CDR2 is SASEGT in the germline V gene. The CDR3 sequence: CASSAESGRGDTQYF. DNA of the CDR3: TGTGCCAGCAGTGCGGAAAGCGGGAGAGGAGATACGCAGTATTTT.

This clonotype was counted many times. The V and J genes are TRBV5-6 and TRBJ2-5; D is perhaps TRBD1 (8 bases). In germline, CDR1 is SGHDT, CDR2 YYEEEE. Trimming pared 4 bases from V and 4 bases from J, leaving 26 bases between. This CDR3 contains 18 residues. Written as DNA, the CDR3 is TGTGCCAGCAGCCTTTCCCCGGGACAGGTACCGGGAGGAGAGACCCAGTACTTC. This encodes CASSLSPGQVPGGETQYF. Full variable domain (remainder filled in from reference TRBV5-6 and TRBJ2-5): DAGVTQSPTHLIKTRGQQVTLRCSPKSGHDTVSWYQQALGQGPQFIFQYYEEEERQRGNFPDRFSGHQFPNYSSELNVNALLLGDSALYLCASSLSPGQVPGGETQYFGPGTRLLVL.

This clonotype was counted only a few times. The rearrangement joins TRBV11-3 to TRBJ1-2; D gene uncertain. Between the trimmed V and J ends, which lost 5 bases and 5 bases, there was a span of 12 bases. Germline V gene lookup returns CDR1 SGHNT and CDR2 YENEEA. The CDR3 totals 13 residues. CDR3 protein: CASSPERAYGYTF. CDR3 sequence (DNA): TGTGCCAGCAGCCCGGAGAGGGCGTATGGCTACACCTTC.

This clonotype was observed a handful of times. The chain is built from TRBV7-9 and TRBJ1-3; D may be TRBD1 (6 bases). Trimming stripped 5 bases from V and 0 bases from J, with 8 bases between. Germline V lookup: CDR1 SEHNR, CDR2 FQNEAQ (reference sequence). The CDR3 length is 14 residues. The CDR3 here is CASSRQVSGNTIYF. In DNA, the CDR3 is TGTGCCAGCAGCAGACAGGTCTCTGGAAACACCATATATTTT.

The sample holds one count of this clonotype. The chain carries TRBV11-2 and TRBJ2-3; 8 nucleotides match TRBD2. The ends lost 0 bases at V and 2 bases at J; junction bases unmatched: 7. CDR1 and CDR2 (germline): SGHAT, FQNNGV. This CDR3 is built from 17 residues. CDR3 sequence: CASSLDRISGITDTQYF. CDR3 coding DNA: TGTGCCAGCAGCTTAGATCGTATTAGCGGGATCACAGATACGCAGTATTTT.

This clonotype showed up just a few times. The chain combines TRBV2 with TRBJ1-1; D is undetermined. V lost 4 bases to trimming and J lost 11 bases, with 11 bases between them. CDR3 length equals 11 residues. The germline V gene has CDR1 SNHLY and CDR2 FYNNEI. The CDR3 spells CASSGEGEAFF. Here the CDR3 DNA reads TGTGCCAGCAGTGGAGAGGGAGAGGCTTTCTTT.

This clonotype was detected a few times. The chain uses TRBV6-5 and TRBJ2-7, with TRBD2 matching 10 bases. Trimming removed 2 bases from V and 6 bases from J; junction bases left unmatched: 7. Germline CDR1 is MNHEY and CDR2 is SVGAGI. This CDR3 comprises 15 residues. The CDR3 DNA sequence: TGTGCCAGCAGTTACCTAATAGCGGGAGGTTCCGAGCAGTACTTC. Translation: CASSYLIAGGSEQYF.

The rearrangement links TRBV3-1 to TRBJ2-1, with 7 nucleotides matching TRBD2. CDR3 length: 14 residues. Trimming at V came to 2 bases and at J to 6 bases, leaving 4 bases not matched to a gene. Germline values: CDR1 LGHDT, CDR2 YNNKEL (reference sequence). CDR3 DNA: TGTGCCAGCAGCCAACCAGGGACTACCAATGAGCAGTTCTTC. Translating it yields CASSQPGTTNEQFF.

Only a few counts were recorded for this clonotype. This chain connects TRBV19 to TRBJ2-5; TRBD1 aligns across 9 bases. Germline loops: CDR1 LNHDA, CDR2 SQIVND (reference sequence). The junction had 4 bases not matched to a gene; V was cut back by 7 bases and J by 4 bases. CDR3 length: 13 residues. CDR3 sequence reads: CASTRGQGETQYF. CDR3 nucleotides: TGTGCCAGTACAAGGGGACAGGGAGAGACCCAGTACTTC.

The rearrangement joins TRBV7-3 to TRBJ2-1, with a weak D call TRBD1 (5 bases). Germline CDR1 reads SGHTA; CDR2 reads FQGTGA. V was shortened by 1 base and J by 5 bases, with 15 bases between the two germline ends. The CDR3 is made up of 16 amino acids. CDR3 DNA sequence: TGTGCCAGCAGCTTAATCAGGGCCCAAAACAACAATGAGCAGTTCTTC. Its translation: CASSLIRAQNNNEQFF. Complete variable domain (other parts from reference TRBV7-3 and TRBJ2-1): GAGVSQTPSNKVTEKGKYVELRCDPISGHTALYWYRQSLGQGPEFLIYFQGTGAADDSGLPNDRFFAVRPEGSVSTLKIQRTERGDSAVYLCASSLIRAQNNNEQFFGPGTRLTVL.

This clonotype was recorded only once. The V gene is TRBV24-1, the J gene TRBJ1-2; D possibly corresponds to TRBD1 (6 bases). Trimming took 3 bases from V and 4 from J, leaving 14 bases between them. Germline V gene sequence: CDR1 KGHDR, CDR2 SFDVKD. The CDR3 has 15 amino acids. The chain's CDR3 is CATSDNRGKAYGYTF. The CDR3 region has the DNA TGTGCCACCAGTGATAATAGGGGGAAAGCCTATGGCTACACCTTC.

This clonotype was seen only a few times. CDR3 coding DNA: TGTGCCAGCAGTTTAGCCCCCTCGGATACGCAGTATTTT. Encoded protein: CASSLAPSDTQYF. The V and J genes are TRBV12-3 or TRBV12-4 and TRBJ2-3, with D unclear. The V and J ends lost 0 bases and 6 bases respectively, with 7 bases between them. The CDR3 totals 13 residues.

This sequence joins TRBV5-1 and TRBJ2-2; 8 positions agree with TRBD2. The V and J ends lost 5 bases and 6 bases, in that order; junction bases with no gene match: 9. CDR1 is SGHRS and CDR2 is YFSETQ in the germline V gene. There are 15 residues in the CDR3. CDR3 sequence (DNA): TGCGCCAGCAGGCCTCGAGCGGGGGACCCCGGGGAGCTGTTTTTT. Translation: CASRPRAGDPGELFF. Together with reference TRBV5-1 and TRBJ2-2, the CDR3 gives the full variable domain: KAGVTQTPRYLIKTRGQQVTLSCSPISGHRSVSWYQQTPGQGLQFLFEYFSETQRNKGNFPGRFSGRQFSNSRSEMNVSTLELGDSALYLCASRPRAGDPGELFFGEGSRLTVL.

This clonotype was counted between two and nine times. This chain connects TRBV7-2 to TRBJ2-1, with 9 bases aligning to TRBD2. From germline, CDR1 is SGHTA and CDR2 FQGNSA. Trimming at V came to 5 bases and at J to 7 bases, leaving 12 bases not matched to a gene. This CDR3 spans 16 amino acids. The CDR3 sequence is CASSPVGGGAPNEQFF. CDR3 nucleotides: TGTGCCAGCAGCCCAGTGGGCGGGGGGGCTCCAAATGAGCAGTTCTTC.